Presented here are 13 T cell receptor beta chains from one specimen sequenced in a study of blood T cell repertoires in COVID-19. Only in-frame clones appear in the TCRdb table, and some are missing; sequencing was by immunoSEQ multiplex PCR. The sample includes fewer than 150,000 clones, about four fifths seen only once; the top ten take about 6.4%. The sample comprised peripheral blood. These receptors came from a human donor in a cohort sampled during active COVID-19.

This chain joins TRBV6-4 and TRBJ1-1, with D perhaps matching TRBD1 (5 bases). The CDR3 contains 15 residues. Looked up from germline, CDR1 is MRHNA and CDR2 is SNTAGT. With 7 bases removed from V and 3 bases from J, the gap between germline ends came to 18 bases. CDR3 DNA: TGTGCCAGCACTTCTCCCAGGGTAAAGGACACTGAAGCTTTCTTT. Protein sequence: CASTSPRVKDTEAFF.

The genes are TRBV2 and TRBJ2-5, with TRBD2 as a possible D gene (7 bases). Trimming left V 4 bases short and J 2 bases short, with 14 bases between. The germline gives CDR1 SNHLY, CDR2 FYNNEI. This CDR3 comprises 15 residues. CDR3 sequence reads: CASSATRGPQETQYF. DNA for the CDR3: TGTGCCAGCAGTGCTACGCGGGGGCCGCAAGAGACCCAGTACTTC.

The chain carries TRBV19 and TRBJ1-4; D is uncertain. CDR3 length: 12 amino acids. V shed 3 bases and J shed 8 bases, with 7 bases lying between them. The V gene's germline CDR1 is LNHDA and CDR2 SQIVND (reference sequence). The CDR3 sequence: CASSISGEKLFF. CDR3 sequence (DNA): TGTGCCAGTAGTATCAGCGGGGAAAAACTGTTTTTT.

This clone appeared a single time. DNA for the CDR3: TGTGCCAGCAGTTTACAGGGGGCGAGTCTAACGGGGGCTTTCTTT. Translating it yields CASSLQGASLTGAFF. V and J are TRBV6-5 and TRBJ1-1, with 9 bases that match TRBD1. The CDR3 spans 15 residues. Germline values: CDR1 MNHEY, CDR2 SVGAGI. Trimming cost V 4 bases and J 11 bases; bases outside gene matches: 14.

The sample holds one count of this clone. This sequence joins TRBV12-3 or TRBV12-4 and TRBJ1-6, with D uncertain. V lost 1 base and J 9 bases, leaving 7 bases between the germline ends. The CDR3 length is 13 residues. The CDR3 DNA sequence: TGTGCCAGCAGTTTAGTGAACGGTTCACCCCTCCACTTT. This translates into CASSLVNGSPLHF.

The table lists this clone with many counts. The chain links TRBV6-2 or TRBV6-3 to TRBJ1-6; a weak D match, TRBD1 (6 bases). The CDR3 loop spans 15 amino acids. Trimming removed 6 bases at V and 10 bases at J, with 19 bases between. Germline loops: CDR1 MNHEY, CDR2 SVGEGT. CDR3 amino acids: CASSKQGNYVSPLHF. As DNA, the CDR3 is TGTGCCAGCAGCAAACAGGGAAATTACGTCTCACCCCTCCACTTT.

V gene TRBV5-6 combines with J gene TRBJ2-7; D is unresolved. The CDR3 runs 15 residues. V lost 4 bases and J lost 2, with 16 bases in between. The germline V gene encodes CDR1 SGHDT and CDR2 YYEEEE. CDR3 sequence (DNA): TGTGCCAGCAGCCCGATTGCGGAAAAGCCCTACGAGCAGTACTTC. As protein: CASSPIAEKPYEQYF.

Turning to this clone: Other DNA sequences of this sample code for an identical CDR3. This chain connects TRBV9 to TRBJ2-2; perhaps TRBD2 as D (6 bases). Germline loops: CDR1 SGDLS, CDR2 YYNGEE. V was pared by 4 bases and J by 7 bases, with 14 bases between. This CDR3 contains 14 residues. The CDR3 spells CASSPRGANGELFF. For the CDR3, the DNA is TGTGCCAGCAGCCCCCGCGGGGCAAACGGGGAGCTGTTTTTT.

The chain uses TRBV18 and TRBJ1-5, with a tentative D call TRBD1 (5 bases). There are 13 residues in the CDR3. Germline values: CDR1 KGHSH, CDR2 LQKENI. The V end lost 6 bases, the J end lost 1 base, and 7 bases lay between the germline ends. CDR3 residues: CASSQGSNQPQHF. The CDR3 nucleotides read TGTGCCAGCTCCCAGGGCAGCAATCAGCCCCAGCATTTT.

The chain uses TRBV7-3 and TRBJ2-3; 10 nucleotides agree with TRBD2. The CDR3 runs to 15 residues. V lost 6 bases to trimming and J lost 5 bases; unmatched junction nucleotides: 8. Germline V lookup: CDR1 SGHTA, CDR2 FQGTGA. Here the CDR3 DNA reads TGTGCCAGCAGTAGAGCGGGGGGGCAAATAGATACGCAGTATTTT. Protein: CASSRAGGQIDTQYF.

The chain joins TRBV11-2 to TRBJ1-6, with TRBD1 matching over 7 bases. V was pared by 7 bases and J by 7 bases, with 10 bases of the junction left unmatched. This CDR3 contains 15 residues. Germline CDR1 SGHAT, CDR2 FQNNGV. CDR3 bases: TGTGCCAGCACCCCCGAGAGGGGGCGGAATTCACCCCTCCACTTT. It yields the protein CASTPERGRNSPLHF.

This chain joins TRBV7-9 and TRBJ1-2; D unclear. Germline CDR1 and CDR2: SEHNR and FQNEAQ (reference sequence). V dropped 2 bases and J dropped 2 bases, with 9 bases sitting between them. This CDR3 comprises 14 residues. The chain's CDR3 is CASSLRGQNYGYTF. In DNA form, the CDR3 reads TGTGCCAGCAGCTTAAGAGGGCAGAACTATGGCTACACCTTC.

The CDR3 sequence: CASRGTESGANVLTF. The CDR3 DNA reads as TGTGCCAGCAGGGGCACAGAGTCGGGGGCCAACGTCCTGACTTTC. The chain is built from TRBV7-9 and TRBJ2-6; D not resolved. V shed 6 bases and J shed 4 bases, with 13 bases lying between them. The V gene's germline CDR1 is SEHNR and CDR2 FQNEAQ (reference sequence). The CDR3 is 15 amino acids.